The TCR beta chain under discussion was sequenced for a study of OX40 agonist ivuxolimab in advanced cancers. Study-wide findings and caveats: Partial responders treated at 0.1-3.0 mg/kg exhibited clonal expansion among the lowest measured. CD8+ T cells showed, on average, more clonal expansion than CD4+ cells. Dose levels from 0.1 to 3.0 mg/kg saw CD4+ and CD8+ blood T cells expand clonally by week 6.

The germline gives CDR1 SGHTA, CDR2 FQGNSA. The length of the CDR3 is 15 residues. V lost 5 bases, J lost 0 bases, and 7 bases stayed unmatched. This table comes from immunoSEQ multiplex PCR, and its TCRdb copy is limited to in-frame clones, with some not included. Of some 58,000 clones listed, roughly 91% are singletons. About this clone: Its target is not known.

This receptor was obtained from an adult with an advanced solid tumor such as melanoma, head and neck, liver or kidney cancer. The rearrangement joins TRBV7-2 to TRBJ2-7, with 7 bases lining up with TRBD1. The sequences come from CD4+ or CD8+ T cells sorted from blood, collected in a trial of the OX40 agonist ivuxolimab. CDR3 loop: CASSRHGTASYEQYF. Here the CDR3 DNA reads TGTGCCAGCAGCCGACACGGGACAGCCTCCTACGAGCAGTACTTC. Full variable domain (remainder filled in from reference TRBV7-2 and TRBJ2-7): GAGVSQSPSNKVTEKGKDVELRCDPISGHTALYWYRQSLGQGLEFLIYFQGNSAPDKSGLPSDRFSAERTGGSVSTLTIQRTQQEDSAVYLCASSRHGTASYEQYFGPGTRLTVT.